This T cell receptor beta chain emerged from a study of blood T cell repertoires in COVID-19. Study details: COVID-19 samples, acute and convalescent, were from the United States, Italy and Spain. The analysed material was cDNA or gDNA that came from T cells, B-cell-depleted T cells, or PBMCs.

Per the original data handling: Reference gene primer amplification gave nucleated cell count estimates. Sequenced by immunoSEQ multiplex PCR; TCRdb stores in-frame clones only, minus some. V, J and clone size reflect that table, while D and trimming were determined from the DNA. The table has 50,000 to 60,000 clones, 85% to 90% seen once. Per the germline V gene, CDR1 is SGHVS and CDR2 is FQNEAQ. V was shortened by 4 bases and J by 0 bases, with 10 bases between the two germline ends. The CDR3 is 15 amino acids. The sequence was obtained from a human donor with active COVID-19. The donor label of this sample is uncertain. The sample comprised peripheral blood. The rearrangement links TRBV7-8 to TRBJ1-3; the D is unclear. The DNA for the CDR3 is TGTGCCAGCAGCTCAAACAGTGACTCTGGAAACACCATATATTTT. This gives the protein CASSSNSDSGNTIYF.